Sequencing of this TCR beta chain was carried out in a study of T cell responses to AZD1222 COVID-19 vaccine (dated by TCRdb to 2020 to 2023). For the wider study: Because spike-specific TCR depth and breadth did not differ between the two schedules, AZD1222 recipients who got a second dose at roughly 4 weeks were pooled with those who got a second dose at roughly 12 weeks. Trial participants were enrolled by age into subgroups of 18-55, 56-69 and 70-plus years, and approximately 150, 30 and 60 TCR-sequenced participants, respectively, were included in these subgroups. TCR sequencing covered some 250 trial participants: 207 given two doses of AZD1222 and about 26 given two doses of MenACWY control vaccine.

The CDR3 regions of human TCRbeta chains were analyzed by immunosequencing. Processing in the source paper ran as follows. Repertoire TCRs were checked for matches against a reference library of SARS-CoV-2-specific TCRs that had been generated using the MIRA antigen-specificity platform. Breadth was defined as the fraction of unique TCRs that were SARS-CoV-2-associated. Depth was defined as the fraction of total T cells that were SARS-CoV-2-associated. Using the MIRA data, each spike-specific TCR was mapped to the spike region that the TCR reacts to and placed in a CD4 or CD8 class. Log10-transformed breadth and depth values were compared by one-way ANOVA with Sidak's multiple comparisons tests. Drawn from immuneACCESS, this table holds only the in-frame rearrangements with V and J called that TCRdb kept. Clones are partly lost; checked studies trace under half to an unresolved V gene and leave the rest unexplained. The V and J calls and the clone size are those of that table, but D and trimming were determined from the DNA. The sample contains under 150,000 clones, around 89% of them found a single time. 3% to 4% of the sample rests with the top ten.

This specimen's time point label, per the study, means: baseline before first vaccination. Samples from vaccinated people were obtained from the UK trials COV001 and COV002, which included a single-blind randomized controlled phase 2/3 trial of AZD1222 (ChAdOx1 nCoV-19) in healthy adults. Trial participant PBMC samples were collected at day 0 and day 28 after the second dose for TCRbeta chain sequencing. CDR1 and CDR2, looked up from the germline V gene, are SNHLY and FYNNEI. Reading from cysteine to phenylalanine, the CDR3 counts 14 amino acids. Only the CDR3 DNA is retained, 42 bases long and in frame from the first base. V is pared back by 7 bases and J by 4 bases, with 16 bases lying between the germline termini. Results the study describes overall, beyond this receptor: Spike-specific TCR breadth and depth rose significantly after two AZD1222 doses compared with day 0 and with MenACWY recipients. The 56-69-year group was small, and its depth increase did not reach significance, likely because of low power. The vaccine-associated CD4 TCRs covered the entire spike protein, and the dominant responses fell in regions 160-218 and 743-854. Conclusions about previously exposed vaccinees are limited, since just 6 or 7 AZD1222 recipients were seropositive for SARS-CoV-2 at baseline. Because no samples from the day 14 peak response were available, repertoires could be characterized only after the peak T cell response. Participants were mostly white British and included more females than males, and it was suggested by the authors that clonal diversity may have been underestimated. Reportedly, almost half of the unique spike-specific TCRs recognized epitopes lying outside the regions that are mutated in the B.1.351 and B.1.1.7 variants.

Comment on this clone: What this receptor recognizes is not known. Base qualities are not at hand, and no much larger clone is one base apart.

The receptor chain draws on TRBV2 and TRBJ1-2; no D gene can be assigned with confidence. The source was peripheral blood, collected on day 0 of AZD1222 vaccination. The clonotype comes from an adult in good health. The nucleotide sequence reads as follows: TGTGCCAGCACCCGAACCGGGCTTCTCTATGGCTACACCTTC. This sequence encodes CASTRTGLLYGYTF.